The clone carrying this T cell receptor (beta chain) was seen ten or more times. Its specificity is unknown. The sample is drawn from a study of glioma-infiltrating T cells. The iRepertoire nested amplicon-rescue multiplex PCR amplified TCR alpha and beta CDR3s from RNA. TCRdb re-derived calls from the multiplex PCR reads in MiXCR, one entry per CDR3 protein. The data show roughly 100,000 distinct CDR3 sequences, approximately 28% seen once. Broader study findings: Only very few CDR3 sequences appeared in both tissue and blood.

The sequencing sample was made of glioma tissue, nonneoplastic brain tissue, or PBMCs (not recorded which). This receptor was identified in a human donor with low-grade glioma or glioblastoma, undergoing nonglioma brain surgery, or in good health (not recorded which).

CDR3 loop: CASSFTAQSSYEQYF. The DNA of the CDR3 is TGTGCCAGCAGCTTTACAGCGCAATCGTCCTACGAGCAGTACTTC. The V and J genes are TRBV7-8 and TRBJ2-7; D gene uncertain. V was clipped by 3 bases and J by 1 base, with 13 bases between them. The V gene's germline CDR1 is SGHVS and CDR2 FQNEAQ. This CDR3 comprises 15 residues.